Only a few counts were recorded for the clone carrying this T cell receptor (beta chain). Its target is not known. The sample is drawn from a study of T cell repertoires in cytomegalovirus infection. The CDR3 covers 14 residues. Trimming pared 4 bases from V and 5 bases from J, leaving 12 bases between. Germline V lookup: CDR1 SGHTS, CDR2 YDEGEE. The study's findings and limits: Public TCR beta family frequency separated CMV-and-HLA carriers, including in an independent cohort.

One entry per CDR3 protein, called by TCRdb with MiXCR from the reads. The top ten hold 7.5% to 9% of the sample, which has roughly 630,000 distinct CDR3 sequences, roughly a quarter seen once. The source is a human donor in good health (CMV status not recorded). Some clones in this sample may be carry-over from other donors' samples. Sequences were obtained from CD8+ T cells from PBMCs. The V call is TRBV5-8, the J call TRBJ1-4, with D uncertain. DNA of the CDR3: TGTGCCAGCAGCCTCGGACCGATAAATGAAAAACTGTTTTTT. It encodes CASSLGPINEKLFF. Looking up the rest from reference TRBV5-8 and TRBJ1-4 gives the full variable domain: EAGVTQSPTHLIKTRGQQATLRCSPISGHTSVYWYQQALGLGLQFLLWYDEGEERNRGNFPPRFSGRQFPNYSSELNVNALELEDSALYLCASSLGPINEKLFFGSGTQLSVL.